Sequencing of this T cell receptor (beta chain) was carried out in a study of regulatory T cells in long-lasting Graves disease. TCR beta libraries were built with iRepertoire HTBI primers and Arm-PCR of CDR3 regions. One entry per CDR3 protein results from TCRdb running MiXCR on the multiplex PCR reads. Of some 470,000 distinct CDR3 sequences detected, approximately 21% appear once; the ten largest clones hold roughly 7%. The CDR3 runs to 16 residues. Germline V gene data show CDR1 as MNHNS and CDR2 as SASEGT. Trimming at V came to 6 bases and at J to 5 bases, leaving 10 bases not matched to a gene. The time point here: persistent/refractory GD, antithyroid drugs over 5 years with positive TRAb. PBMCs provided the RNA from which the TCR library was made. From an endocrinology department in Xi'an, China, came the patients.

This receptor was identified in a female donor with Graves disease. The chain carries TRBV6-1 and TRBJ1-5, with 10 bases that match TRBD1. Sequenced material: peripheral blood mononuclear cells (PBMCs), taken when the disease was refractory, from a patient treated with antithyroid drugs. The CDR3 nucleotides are TGTGCCAGCAGCCCCCGGGGCGGACAGGGGGATCAGCCCCAGCATTTT. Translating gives CASSPRGGQGDQPQHF.